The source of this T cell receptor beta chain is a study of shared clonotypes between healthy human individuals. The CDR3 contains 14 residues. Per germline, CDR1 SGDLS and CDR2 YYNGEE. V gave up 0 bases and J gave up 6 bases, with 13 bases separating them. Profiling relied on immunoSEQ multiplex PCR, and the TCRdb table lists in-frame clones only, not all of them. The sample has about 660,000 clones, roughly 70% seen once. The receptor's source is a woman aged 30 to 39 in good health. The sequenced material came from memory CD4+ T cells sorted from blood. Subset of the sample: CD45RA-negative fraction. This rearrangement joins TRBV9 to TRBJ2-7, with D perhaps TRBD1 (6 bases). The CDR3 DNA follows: TGTGCCAGCAGCGTAGCCAGGGGCCCTTCCGAGCAGTACTTC. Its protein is CASSVARGPSEQYF. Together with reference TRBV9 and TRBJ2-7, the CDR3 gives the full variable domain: DSGVTQTPKHLITATGQRVTLRCSPRSGDLSVYWYQQSLDQGLQFLIQYYNGEERAKGNILERFSAQQFPDLHSELNLSSLELGDSALYFCASSVARGPSEQYFGPGTRLTVT.